The next 22 T cell receptor beta chains were all read from a single sample in a study of T cells in Graves' hyperthyroidism and ophthalmopathy. RNA transcripts provided the source from which TCR beta CDR3 regions were amplified. The TCR CDR3 was amplified in a first-round RT-PCR using the HTBI primer set. TCRdb re-analysed the multiplex PCR reads in MiXCR, keeping a single row per CDR3 protein. The sample has 500,000 to 600,000 distinct CDR3 sequences, approximately 15% seen once. Sequencing input: blood. The origin of the receptors is a young woman with Graves' hyperthyroidism.

This clonotype appeared many times. V and J are TRBV2 and TRBJ1-6; D not certain. V lost 1 base and J lost 9, with 13 bases in between. This CDR3 is 15 amino acids long. Per germline, CDR1 SNHLY and CDR2 FYNNEI. In DNA form, the CDR3 reads TGTGCCAGCAGTGAAGTGATGGGGAAGAGTTCACCCCTCCACTTT. This gives the protein CASSEVMGKSSPLHF. Filled out from reference TRBV2 and TRBJ1-6, the complete variable domain reads EPEVTQTPSHQVTQMGQEVILRCVPISNHLYFYWYRQILGQKVEFLVSFYNNEISEKSEIFDDQFSVERPDGSNFTLKIRSTKLEDSAMYFCASSEVMGKSSPLHFGNGTRLTVT.

The chain recombines TRBV14 with TRBJ2-1, with TRBD2 identical over 9 bases. V lost 5 bases to trimming and J lost 4 bases; unmatched junction nucleotides: 9. The CDR3 totals 16 residues. From germline, CDR1 is SGHDN and CDR2 FVKESK. CDR3 DNA sequence: TGTGCCAGCAGCTACTTAGCGGGAGCTCAATACAATGAGCAGTTCTTC. This translates into CASSYLAGAQYNEQFF.

The J gene is TRBJ1-3, the V gene TRBV20-1, with unresolved D. Trimming stripped 5 bases from V and 3 bases from J, with 11 bases between. The germline CDR1 and CDR2 sequences are DFQATT and SNEGSKA (reference sequence). This CDR3 has 13 residues. CDR3 sequence (DNA): TGCAGTGCTCTCCCGCCGGGTGGAAACACCATATATTTT. Encoded protein: CSALPPGGNTIYF.

This sequence joins TRBV25-1 and TRBJ1-2; 9 nucleotides match TRBD1. V lost 1 base and J lost 7; bases outside the gene matches: 7. The CDR3 consists of 15 residues. Germline CDR1 and CDR2: MGHDK and SYGVNS. The CDR3 sequence: CASSEFGGQGAGYTF. The CDR3 bases are TGTGCCAGCAGTGAATTCGGGGGACAGGGAGCTGGCTACACCTTC.

A few counts support this clonotype. This chain uses TRBV19 with TRBJ1-5; no clear D. The V and J ends lost 3 bases and 4 bases respectively, with 10 bases between them. This CDR3 spans 14 amino acids. CDR1 is LNHDA and CDR2 is SQIVND in the germline V gene (reference sequence). Here the CDR3 DNA reads TGTGCCAGTAGTATTCAGACTAGAAATCAGCCCCAGCATTTT. Amino acid sequence: CASSIQTRNQPQHF.

The sample holds a few counts of this clonotype. The rearrangement links TRBV6-2 or TRBV6-3 to TRBJ1-4; D is possibly TRBD1 (6 bases). The V end lost 2 bases, the J end lost 5 bases, and 9 bases lay between the germline ends. This CDR3 region has 14 residues. Germline CDR1 MNHEY, CDR2 SVGEGT. The CDR3 spells CASSYLGQNEKLFF. As DNA, the CDR3 is TGTGCCAGCAGTTACCTCGGACAGAATGAAAAACTGTTTTTT.

This clonotype was found many times. This chain joins TRBV28 and TRBJ2-1; 7 positions agree with TRBD2. Germline loops: CDR1 MDHEN, CDR2 SYDVKM. The V and J ends lost 3 bases and 3 bases, in that order; junction bases with no gene match: 5. The CDR3 runs to 15 residues. CDR3 region: CASSFNGRDYNEQFF. For the CDR3, the DNA is TGTGCCAGCAGTTTCAATGGGAGGGACTACAATGAGCAGTTCTTC.

This clonotype was observed a handful of times. J is TRBJ2-3 and V is TRBV4-3; D is ambiguous. V was shortened by 3 bases and J by 0 bases, with 7 bases between the two germline ends. Per the germline V gene, CDR1 is LGHNA and CDR2 is YSLEER. This CDR3 comprises 14 residues. The CDR3 loop reads CASSQDISTDTQYF. DNA of the CDR3: TGCGCCAGCAGCCAGGATATCAGCACAGATACGCAGTATTTT.

This clonotype was counted only a few times. The chain couples TRBV6-6 to TRBJ1-1, with TRBD1 as a possible D gene (6 bases). The germline V gene has CDR1 MNHNY and CDR2 SVGAGI (reference sequence). The CDR3 runs to 15 residues. V was trimmed by 3 bases and J by 4 bases, leaving 15 bases between them. CDR3 nucleotide sequence: TGTGCCAGCAGTTATTCGGAGGGGGTCCCCACTGAAGCTTTCTTT. Protein: CASSYSEGVPTEAFF.

This clonotype was recorded at least ten times. This chain links TRBV15 with TRBJ1-1; TRBD1 aligns across 8 bases. The CDR3 loop spans 15 amino acids. Germline V gene sequence: CDR1 LNHNV, CDR2 YYDKDF (reference sequence). Trimming at V came to 1 base and at J to 6 bases, leaving 7 bases not matched to a gene. DNA for the CDR3: TGTGCCACCAGCAGAGGTCCAGGGGGCAGCGCTGAAGCTTTCTTT. This gives the protein CATSRGPGGSAEAFF.

This clonotype appeared a few times. The chain couples TRBV6-6 to TRBJ2-1; 11 bases are a match to TRBD2. Germline CDR1 and CDR2: MNHNY and SVGAGI (reference sequence). This CDR3 has 15 residues. V dropped 2 bases and J dropped 5; count of bases not matched to a gene: 2. CDR3 sequence (DNA): TGTGCCAGCAGTTACGTGACTAGCGGGAACAATGAGCAGTTCTTC. Residues: CASSYVTSGNNEQFF.

This clonotype was recorded at least ten times. CDR3 residues: CASSARGNEQYF. The CDR3 DNA reads as TGCGCCAGCAGCGCCAGGGGCAACGAGCAGTACTTC. The chain combines TRBV10-1 with TRBJ2-7; D may be TRBD1 (6 bases). V shed 6 bases and J shed 5 bases, with 11 bases lying between them. Germline V CDR1 and CDR2: WNHNN, SYGVQD (reference sequence). The CDR3 spans 12 residues.

The chain joins TRBV7-9 to TRBJ1-6, with a possible D match to TRBD1 (5 bases). The germline gives CDR1 SEHNR, CDR2 FQNEAQ (reference sequence). V lost 5 bases to trimming and J lost 9 bases, with 17 bases between them. CDR3 length equals 15 residues. In nucleotides, the CDR3 is TGTGCCAGCAGCCCCGGGGTAGGGGTTGGTTCACCCCTCCACTTT. Its translation is CASSPGVGVGSPLHF. Combining the CDR3 with reference TRBV7-9 and TRBJ1-6 gives the whole variable domain DTGVSQNPRHKITKRGQNVTFRCDPISEHNRLYWYRQTLGQGPEFLTYFQNEAQLEKSRLLSDRFSAERPKGSFSTLEIQRTEQGDSAMYLCASSPGVGVGSPLHFGNGTRLTVT.

The chain joins TRBV5-1 to TRBJ2-7; TRBD1 matches at 10 bases. The CDR3 is made up of 16 amino acids. Germline CDR1 SGHRS, CDR2 YFSETQ. V trimming: 4 bases; J trimming: 1 base; junction bases outside the gene matches: 8. CDR3 sequence (DNA): TGCGCCAGCAGCCCGACCGGGACAGGGGTTTCCTACGAGCAGTACTTC. This gives the protein CASSPTGTGVSYEQYF. Full variable domain (missing parts from reference TRBV5-1 and TRBJ2-7): KAGVTQTPRYLIKTRGQQVTLSCSPISGHRSVSWYQQTPGQGLQFLFEYFSETQRNKGNFPGRFSGRQFSNSRSEMNVSTLELGDSALYLCASSPTGTGVSYEQYFGPGTRLTVT.

V and J are TRBV27 and TRBJ2-3, with 9 bases identical to TRBD2. The CDR3 is 17 residues long. Germline V gene lookup returns CDR1 MNHEY and CDR2 SMNVEV (reference sequence). Trimming removed 3 bases from V and 0 bases from J; junction bases left unmatched: 7. The CDR3 bases are TGTGCCAGCAGTTTCTCTCGGCTAGCGGGGAGCACAGATACGCAGTATTTT. It specifies CASSFSRLAGSTDTQYF.

This clonotype has more than one count but fewer than ten. This sequence joins TRBV9 and TRBJ2-7; TRBD1 aligns across 7 bases. V was clipped by 3 bases and J by 4 bases; unmatched bases: 7. CDR3 length: 14 residues. The germline V gene has CDR1 SGDLS and CDR2 YYNGEE. The CDR3: CASSGPGQRYEQYF. CDR3 bases: TGTGCCAGCAGCGGACCGGGACAGCGTTACGAGCAGTACTTC. Based on the CDR3 plus reference TRBV9 and TRBJ2-7, the full variable domain is DSGVTQTPKHLITATGQRVTLRCSPRSGDLSVYWYQQSLDQGLQFLIQYYNGEERAKGNILERFSAQQFPDLHSELNLSSLELGDSALYFCASSGPGQRYEQYFGPGTRLTVT.

This clonotype has ten or more counts. The genes are TRBV12-3 or TRBV12-4 and TRBJ2-7; the D is unclear. The CDR3 has 11 amino acids. V lost 5 bases, J lost 3 bases, and 5 bases lay in between. The CDR3 here is CASSIRYEQYF. In DNA form, the CDR3 reads TGTGCCAGCAGTATCCGCTACGAGCAGTACTTC.

This clonotype was recorded at least ten times. The chain links TRBV11-1 to TRBJ1-1; unclear D gene. CDR3 length equals 13 residues. Trimming removed 7 bases from V and 1 base from J, with 10 bases in between. The germline CDR1 and CDR2 sequences are SGHAT and FQDESV (reference sequence). The CDR3 loop reads CASTLLPNTEAFF. DNA of the CDR3: TGTGCCAGCACCCTTCTTCCGAACACTGAAGCTTTCTTT.

This clonotype has a single count. This chain joins TRBV6-2 or TRBV6-3 and TRBJ2-2; TRBD1 matches at 11 bases. Germline V gene data show CDR1 as MNHEY and CDR2 as SVGEGT. The trim removed 8 bases at V and 0 bases at J, leaving 5 bases unmatched. The CDR3 has 16 residues. The CDR3 nucleotides are TGTGCCAGCTCACCGGGACAGGGGGCGAACACCGGGGAGCTGTTTTTT. Encoded protein: CASSPGQGANTGELFF.

As for this clonotype: Given a much more abundant clone one base away, this may be a read error. CDR3 loop: CASSLGARNTEALF. CDR3 DNA sequence: TGTGCCAGCAGCTTAGGAGCCAGGAACACTGAAGCTCTCTTT. The chain combines TRBV13 with TRBJ1-1, with D hard to call. The CDR3 has 14 amino acids. Germline CDR1 and CDR2: PRHDT and FYEKMQ (reference sequence).

In this sample, this clonotype turned up a few times. The chain uses TRBV15 and TRBJ2-7; 12 nucleotides match TRBD1. CDR3 length: 13 residues. The ends lost 3 bases at V and 9 bases at J; junction bases unmatched: 3. Looked up from germline, CDR1 is LNHNV and CDR2 is YYDKDF (reference sequence). The CDR3 spells CATSRGQGAGQYF. CDR3 sequence (DNA): TGTGCCACCAGCAGGGGACAGGGGGCCGGGCAGTACTTC. Based on the CDR3 plus reference TRBV15 and TRBJ2-7, the full variable domain is DAMVIQNPRYQVTQFGKPVTLSCSQTLNHNVMYWYQQKSSQAPKLLFHYYDKDFNNEADTPDNFQSRRPNTSFCFLDIRSPGLGDTAMYLCATSRGQGAGQYFGPGTRLTVT.

V gene TRBV7-8 combines with J gene TRBJ2-2, with D maybe TRBD2 (5 bases). Trimming removed 4 bases at V and 6 bases at J, with 9 bases between. The CDR3 is 13 amino acids. Looked up from germline, CDR1 is SGHVS and CDR2 is FQNEAQ. The CDR3 DNA follows: TGTGCCAGCAGCTCTACTAGATCCGGGGAGCTGTTTTTT. Protein sequence: CASSSTRSGELFF.